The 24 T cell receptor beta chains below all came from one sample that was sequenced in a study of OX40 agonist ivuxolimab in advanced cancers. Data came from immunoSEQ multiplex PCR; TCRdb stores just in-frame clones and leaves some out. The sample contains under 50,000 clones, almost 80% of which appear only once. Source: CD4+ or CD8+ T cells sorted from blood, taken in a trial of the OX40 agonist ivuxolimab. The receptor source for this set is an adult with an advanced solid tumor such as melanoma, head and neck, liver or kidney cancer.

This chain uses TRBV13 with TRBJ2-3, with D hard to call. Germline assignment: CDR1 PRHDT and CDR2 FYEKMQ (reference sequence). This CDR3 has 11 amino acids. V lost 2 bases and J 5 bases, leaving 2 bases between the germline ends. CDR3 DNA sequence: TGTGCCAGCAGCTTAAAAGATACGCAGTATTTT. This translates into CASSLKDTQYF.

V is TRBV6-1 and J is TRBJ2-1; 9 bases line up with TRBD1. Germline CDR1 reads MNHNS; CDR2 reads SASEGT. This CDR3 is built from 14 residues. J lost 6 bases, V lost 6 bases, and 6 bases had no gene match. The CDR3 region has the DNA TGTGCCAGCAGGCCGGGACAGGGATTCAATGAGCAGTTCTTC. As protein: CASRPGQGFNEQFF.

V gene TRBV7-2 combines with J gene TRBJ2-1, with D unresolved. V lost 5 bases, J lost 4 bases, and 9 bases lay in between. Per the germline V gene, CDR1 is SGHTA and CDR2 is FQGNSA. This CDR3 comprises 13 residues. The DNA for the CDR3 is TGTGCCAGCAGCGTGGGCGCGTACAATGAGCAGTTCTTC. Translation gives CASSVGAYNEQFF.

The chain is built from TRBV6-5 and TRBJ2-3, with D perhaps assigned TRBD1 or TRBD2 (5 bases each). From germline, CDR1 is MNHEY and CDR2 SVGAGI. The V end lost 4 bases, the J end lost 2 bases, and 13 bases lay between the germline ends. The CDR3 sequence is 15 residues long. The CDR3 DNA sequence: TGTGCCAGCAGTTCACTAGTCGGGGCCACAGATACGCAGTATTTT. This encodes CASSSLVGATDTQYF.

This clone was observed a handful of times. The chain recombines TRBV29-1 with TRBJ1-2; TRBD1 is a possible D gene (5 bases). Looked up from germline, CDR1 is SQVTM and CDR2 is ANQGSEA. Trimming took off 5 bases at V and 2 bases at J, with 21 bases between the two ends. This CDR3 is built from 16 residues. CDR3 residues: CSVLSPRGLLNYGYTF. The CDR3 bases are TGCAGCGTTCTCTCACCCCGGGGCCTACTGAACTATGGCTACACCTTC.

The sample holds a few counts of this clone. The chain carries TRBV19 and TRBJ1-5; D is unresolved. From germline, CDR1 is LNHDA and CDR2 SQIVND (reference sequence). The CDR3 sequence is 15 residues long. V lost 2 bases and J 2 bases, leaving 10 bases between the germline ends. The CDR3 is CASSIRGTGNQPQHF. CDR3 nucleotides: TGTGCCAGTAGTATAAGAGGTACGGGCAATCAGCCCCAGCATTTT.

The rearrangement uses TRBV19 and TRBJ1-3; 11 positions match TRBD1. The length of the CDR3 is 18 residues. Germline lookup yields CDR1 LNHDA and CDR2 SQIVND (reference sequence). J gave up 0 bases and V 4 bases, and 8 bases lay outside the gene matches. This CDR3 is CASSSGQGAFLSGNTIYF. Here the CDR3 DNA reads TGTGCCAGTAGTAGCGGACAGGGGGCGTTCCTCTCTGGAAACACCATATATTTT.

This clone is a singleton in its sample. The chain recombines TRBV18 with TRBJ2-2; no clear D. Germline lookup yields CDR1 KGHSH and CDR2 LQKENI. V shed 2 bases and J shed 2 bases, with 12 bases lying between them. The CDR3 spans 16 residues. The CDR3 DNA sequence: TGTGCCAGCTCACCATCTGTGAGCAAAAACACCGGGGAGCTGTTTTTT. Encoded protein: CASSPSVSKNTGELFF.

This chain connects TRBV7-8 to TRBJ2-1; D uncertain. The germline gives CDR1 SGHVS, CDR2 FQNEAQ. V lost 5 bases and J lost 9, with 14 bases in between. The CDR3 is made up of 13 amino acids. The CDR3 loop reads CASSPDPNLEQFF. CDR3 nucleotides: TGTGCCAGCAGCCCCGACCCTAACCTTGAGCAGTTCTTC.

The chain joins TRBV18 to TRBJ1-3, with 8 bases that match TRBD1. Per germline, CDR1 KGHSH and CDR2 LQKENI. Trimming at V came to 5 bases and at J to 0 bases, leaving 3 bases not matched to a gene. This CDR3 is built from 15 residues. The CDR3 bases are TGTGCCAGCTCATACGGGACAGGCTCTGGAAACACCATATATTTT. It encodes CASSYGTGSGNTIYF.

The chain uses TRBV11-3 and TRBJ2-5, with D possibly TRBD2 on 6 matching bases. The V end was cut by 3 bases, the J end by 5 bases, with 10 bases between. From germline, CDR1 is SGHNT and CDR2 YENEEA. The CDR3 length is 13 residues. The CDR3 DNA reads as TGTGCCAGCAGCTTCACCGGAGGGGAGACCCAGTACTTC. Its translation is CASSFTGGETQYF.

J is TRBJ2-7 and V is TRBV11-2; no firm D call. The length of the CDR3 is 18 residues. With 1 base removed from V and 1 base from J, the gap between germline ends came to 20 bases. Germline lookup yields CDR1 SGHAT and CDR2 FQNNGV. The DNA for the CDR3 is TGTGCCAGCAGCTTAGCCCGTTTGGGCTCCACACAGTCCTACGAGCAGTACTTC. Its protein product is CASSLARLGSTQSYEQYF.

This chain uses TRBV9 with TRBJ1-4; no clear D. Germline assignment: CDR1 SGDLS and CDR2 YYNGEE. The ends were cut back, 0 bases at V and 0 bases at J, with 15 bases in the middle. The CDR3 extends over 18 amino acids. The CDR3 bases are TGTGCCAGCAGCGTAGGTCCCTACGGCGGAGCAACTAATGAAAAACTGTTTTTT. This codes for CASSVGPYGGATNEKLFF.

CDR3 protein: CASSPRTSGSSYEQYF. In DNA, the CDR3 is TGTGCCAGTAGTCCCAGGACTAGCGGTAGCTCCTACGAGCAGTACTTC. The chain links TRBV19 to TRBJ2-7; 10 positions match TRBD2. Per germline, CDR1 LNHDA and CDR2 SQIVND (reference sequence). V lost 5 bases and J lost 0; bases outside the gene matches: 7. The CDR3 is 16 amino acids.

This chain links TRBV7-2 with TRBJ2-1; TRBD1 or TRBD2 may be the D gene (5 bases each). The germline CDR1 and CDR2 sequences are SGHTA and FQGNSA. Trimming stripped 1 base from V and 6 bases from J, with 16 bases between. The CDR3 spans 16 residues. DNA for the CDR3: TGTGCCAGCAGCTTAGTTGGGGGTTTCACCTTCAATGAGCAGTTCTTC. It is translated as CASSLVGGFTFNEQFF.

This clone is a singleton in its sample. This chain uses TRBV9 with TRBJ2-7, with D possibly being TRBD2 (5 bases). V was trimmed by 4 bases and J by 0 bases, leaving 17 bases between them. This CDR3 region has 16 residues. Looked up from germline, CDR1 is SGDLS and CDR2 is YYNGEE. The CDR3 sequence: CASSPLSVESSYEQYF. In DNA form, the CDR3 reads TGTGCCAGCAGCCCCCTTAGCGTAGAGAGCTCCTACGAGCAGTACTTC.

The chain couples TRBV19 to TRBJ1-5; D perhaps matches TRBD1 (6 bases). V was shortened by 6 bases and J by 7 bases, with 16 bases between the two germline ends. This CDR3 is 14 amino acids long. The germline V gene encodes CDR1 LNHDA and CDR2 SQIVND (reference sequence). CDR3 in amino acids: CASSPYGGRQPQHF. CDR3 bases: TGTGCCAGTAGCCCATATGGGGGGCGGCAGCCCCAGCATTTT.

The V gene is TRBV6-1, the J gene TRBJ1-5; 10 bases fit TRBD1. This CDR3 contains 15 residues. The germline CDR1 and CDR2 sequences are MNHNS and SASEGT. With V trimmed by 5 bases and J by 4 bases, 5 bases remained unmatched. This chain's CDR3 is CASSSGQGGNQPQHF. CDR3 nucleotides: TGTGCCAGCAGTTCCGGACAGGGGGGTAATCAGCCCCAGCATTTT.

The chain combines TRBV10-3 with TRBJ2-7, with D unresolved. The germline V gene encodes CDR1 ENHRY and CDR2 SYGVKD. With 0 bases removed from V and 4 bases from J, the gap between germline ends came to 7 bases. This CDR3 spans 13 amino acids. The CDR3 here is CAISESSPYEQYF. CDR3 DNA: TGTGCCATCAGTGAGTCTTCACCTTACGAGCAGTACTTC.

The chain uses TRBV4-3 and TRBJ2-7; D may be TRBD1 (6 bases). The CDR3 runs 14 residues. Trimming took off 2 bases at V and 0 bases at J, with 8 bases between the two ends. Germline lookup yields CDR1 LGHNA and CDR2 YSLEER. This chain's CDR3 is CASSQRTDSYEQYF. CDR3 nucleotides: TGCGCCAGCAGCCAAAGGACAGACTCCTACGAGCAGTACTTC.

The chain recombines TRBV10-2 with TRBJ2-7, with 8 bases aligning to TRBD2. Germline-derived CDR1 and CDR2 are WSHSY and SAAADI. The J segment lost 0 bases and the V segment lost 7 bases, leaving 11 bases of the junction unmatched. CDR3 size: 16 residues. The CDR3 DNA is TGCGCCAGCATGACACCACTAGCGGAAATCTCCTACGAGCAGTACTTC. Protein sequence: CASMTPLAEISYEQYF.

This clone was observed once. The chain is built from TRBV10-1 and TRBJ1-1, with TRBD1 as a possible D gene (5 bases). The germline CDR1 and CDR2 sequences are WNHNN and SYGVQD (reference sequence). The CDR3 has 13 residues. Trimming stripped 4 bases from V and 0 bases from J, with 6 bases between. CDR3 coding DNA: TGCGCCAGCAGTGGACAGCTGAACACTGAAGCTTTCTTT. Its translation is CASSGQLNTEAFF.

The chain carries TRBV7-8 and TRBJ2-3, with 7 bases lining up with TRBD1. V shed 5 bases and J 3 bases; nucleotides not matched to a gene: 5. CDR1 and CDR2 from the germline V gene are SGHVS and FQNEAQ. There are 14 residues in the CDR3. Written as DNA, the CDR3 is TGTGCCAGCAGCACAACAGGGGTAACAGATACGCAGTATTTT. It is translated as CASSTTGVTDTQYF.

The chain uses TRBV5-4 and TRBJ2-5, with D perhaps matching TRBD1 (6 bases). This CDR3 is 14 amino acids long. The ends were cut back, 2 bases at V and 2 bases at J, with 10 bases in the middle. Germline V lookup: CDR1 SGHNT, CDR2 YYREEE (reference sequence). CDR3 region: CASSLQGNQETQYF. For the CDR3, the DNA is TGTGCCAGCAGCTTACAGGGAAATCAAGAGACCCAGTACTTC.